This is a list of T cell receptor beta chains from one sample in a study of blood T cell repertoires in COVID-19. This table comes from immunoSEQ multiplex PCR, and its TCRdb copy is limited to in-frame clones, with some not included. Among 200,000 to 250,000 clones listed, around nine tenths were seen once. The sample was peripheral blood. These receptors were taken from a man between 60 and 75 years old with acute or convalescent COVID-19. The CDR3 runs from the conserved cysteine through the conserved F or W. A D gene is named only where the DNA matches it firmly. The size of a clone is reported for some rows only, either as once, few or many, or as a class for expanded clones.

size	V	D	length	J	DNA	CDR3
NA	TRBV2	NA	13	TRBJ2-3	TGTGCCAGCAGTGAAAACGGTGCAGATACGCAGTATTTT	CASSENGADTQYF
few	TRBV9	TRBD2	17	TRBJ2-1	TGTGCCAGCAGCGTAGGTATAGCGGGGGCCCTCTACAATGAGCAGTTCTTC	CASSVGIAGALYNEQFF
NA	TRBV9	NA	15	TRBJ2-1	TGTGCCAGCAGCGTAGATCGGCAGGGATACAATGAGCAGTTCTTC	CASSVDRQGYNEQFF
once	TRBV18	TRBD1	16	TRBJ2-7	TGTGCCAGCTCACCATTGGTGGGACAGGGGACAATCGAGCAGTACTTC	CASSPLVGQGTIEQYF
NA	TRBV7-2	NA	16	TRBJ2-5	TGTGCCAGCAGCCGGGGGGCGGGGTGGTACCAAGAGACCCAGTACTTC	CASSRGAGWYQETQYF
NA	TRBV3-1/TRBV3-2	TRBD2	12	TRBJ2-3	TGTGCCAGCAGAAAAGCGGGGGATACGCAGTATTTT	CASRKAGDTQYF
NA	TRBV12-3/TRBV12-4	TRBD2	12	TRBJ2-5	TGTGCCAGCAGCCGGGGGGGAGAGACCCAGTACTTC	CASSRGGETQYF
NA	TRBV12-3/TRBV12-4	NA	13	TRBJ2-2	TGTGCCAGCAGTTTTTTCGCGGCCGGGGAGCTGTTTTTT	CASSFFAAGELFF
NA	TRBV6-2/TRBV6-3	NA	16	TRBJ1-2	TGTGCCAGCAGTTACATGCCGGGAACCGCTGGTCATGGCTACACCTTC	CASSYMPGTAGHGYTF
NA	TRBV9	TRBD2	16	TRBJ2-1	TGTGCCAGCAGCGTAGGACCGGGGGGGCGGATGAATGAGCAGTTCTTC	CASSVGPGGRMNEQFF
NA	TRBV7-9	TRBD1	16	TRBJ1-3	TGTGCCAGCAGCTCAGGGACAGGGAGCTCTGGAAACACCATATATTTT	CASSSGTGSSGNTIYF
NA	TRBV9	NA	14	TRBJ1-6	TGTGCCAGCAGCGTAAAGGCGGGTAATTCACCCCTCCACTTT	CASSVKAGNSPLHF
NA	TRBV27	NA	14	TRBJ2-7	TGTGCCAGCAGTTTCCGGGTGAACTATTACGAGCAGTACTTC	CASSFRVNYYEQYF
once	TRBV6-5	NA	15	TRBJ1-3	TGTGCCAGCAGTTACCTAGAGGGCTCTGGAAACACCATATATTTT	CASSYLEGSGNTIYF
NA	TRBV18	TRBD1	17	TRBJ1-1	TGTGCCAGCTCACCCTACTCCCCCGGACAGGGGGGCACTGAAGCTTTCTTT	CASSPYSPGQGGTEAFF
NA	TRBV13	NA	13	TRBJ2-3	TGTGCCAGCACCGACCGGGACACAGATACGCAGTATTTT	CASTDRDTDTQYF
NA	TRBV12-5	TRBD2	12	TRBJ2-1	TGTGCTAGTGGTTCCGGGAGGGGTGAGCAGTTCTTC	CASGSGRGEQFF
NA	TRBV5-6	NA	15	TRBJ2-5	TGTGCCAGCAGCTTGTATCCTAGATACGAAGAGACCCAGTACTTC	CASSLYPRYEETQYF
NA	TRBV19	TRBD2	16	TRBJ2-7	TGTGCCAGTAGCCGCGGGACTAGCGGGGCCAGGTACGAGCAGTACTTC	CASSRGTSGARYEQYF
NA	TRBV11-2	TRBD1	13	TRBJ2-2	TGTGCCACCCGACAGGGGAACACCGGGGAGCTGTTTTTT	CATRQGNTGELFF
NA	TRBV20-1	TRBD1	14	TRBJ2-7	TGCAGTGCTAGTGGGACAGGAGGGGTCTGGGAGCAGTACTTC	CSASGTGGVWEQYF
NA	TRBV28	NA	16	TRBJ1-1	TGTGCCAGCAAGCGGGCCACAGGAGGGACTTGGACTGAAGCTTTCTTT	CASKRATGGTWTEAFF
NA	TRBV7-9	TRBD1	14	TRBJ1-2	TGTGCCAGCAGCGCCCGGACAGGGAACTATGGCTACACCTTC	CASSARTGNYGYTF
NA	TRBV5-8	NA	15	TRBJ2-2	TGTGCCAGCAGCTTAGTCACAGGGCACACCGGGGAGCTGTTTTTT	CASSLVTGHTGELFF
NA	TRBV13	NA	12	TRBJ2-7	TGTGCCAGCAGCTCGGGTCTGTACGAGCAGTACTTC	CASSSGLYEQYF
NA	TRBV2	TRBD1	16	TRBJ1-2	TGTGCCAGCAGTGAAGCGGGGCAGGGGGCTTCGTCTGGCTACACCTTC	CASSEAGQGASSGYTF
NA	TRBV28	TRBD1	16	TRBJ2-7	TGTGCCAGCATGGGTGCGGGGACAGGGGGCGAGGACGAGCAGTACTTC	CASMGAGTGGEDEQYF
NA	TRBV11-2	NA	14	TRBJ2-3	TGTGCCAGCAGCTTACAGGGAACAACAGATACGCAGTATTTT	CASSLQGTTDTQYF
NA	TRBV5-1	TRBD2	14	TRBJ2-7	TGCGCCAGCAGCTTGGCCCTAGCGGGTTACGAGCAGTACTTC	CASSLALAGYEQYF
NA	TRBV9	TRBD2	16	TRBJ2-7	TGTGCCAGCAGCCCCCCGAAGGGGCGGGGGAGCTACGAGCAGTACTTC	CASSPPKGRGSYEQYF
NA	TRBV28	NA	14	TRBJ2-5	TGTGCCAGCAGTTTACCGGCGGCAGAAAGGACCCAGTACTTC	CASSLPAAERTQYF